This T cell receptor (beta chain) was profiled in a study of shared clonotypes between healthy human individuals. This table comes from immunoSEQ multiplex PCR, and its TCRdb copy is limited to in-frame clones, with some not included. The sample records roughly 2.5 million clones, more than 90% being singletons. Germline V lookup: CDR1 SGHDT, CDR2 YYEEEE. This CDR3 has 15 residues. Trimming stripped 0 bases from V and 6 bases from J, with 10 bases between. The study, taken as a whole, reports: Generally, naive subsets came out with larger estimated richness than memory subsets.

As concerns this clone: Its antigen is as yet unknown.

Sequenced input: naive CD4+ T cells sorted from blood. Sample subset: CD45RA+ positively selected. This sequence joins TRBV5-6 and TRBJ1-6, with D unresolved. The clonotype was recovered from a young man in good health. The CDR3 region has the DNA TGTGCCAGCAGCTTGGATCCCGGGGTTAATTCACCCCTCCACTTT. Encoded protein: CASSLDPGVNSPLHF.